This T cell receptor beta chain came from a study of blood T cell repertoires in COVID-19. On the study more broadly: Acute and convalescent COVID-19 samples came from the United States, Italy and Spain.

Per the original methods: Nucleated cell counts were estimated from reference gene primer amplification. Generated by immunoSEQ multiplex PCR, the TCRdb table keeps only in-frame clones and is missing some. Clone size and the V and J calls come from that table; the DNA yielded D and trimming. The table includes 55,000 to 90,000 clones, 81% detected once. In its sample, this clone was seen once. The sequencing input was peripheral blood. This sequence was found in a woman in her 70s with acute or convalescent COVID-19.

CDR3 sequence: CASSDRGTEQFF. CDR3 nucleotides: TGTGCCAGCAGTGACAGGGGCACTGAGCAGTTCTTC. V and J are TRBV2 and TRBJ2-1; a weak D match, TRBD1 (6 bases). Germline V gene sequence: CDR1 SNHLY, CDR2 FYNNEI. The CDR3 spans 12 residues. Trimming stripped 3 bases from V and 9 bases from J, with 9 bases between.